Relative to its sample, the clone carrying this TCR beta chain is medium-sized. Its antigen is still unknown. This CDR3 is built from 16 residues. V lost 1 base to trimming and J lost 7 bases, with 22 bases between them. Germline V gene data show CDR1 as DFQATT and CDR2 as SNEGSKA (reference sequence). This sample was taken from a study of liver allograft versus peripheral blood T cells. Background on the study: Graft-liver T cell receptor repertoires were compared against recipient peripheral blood repertoires.

Overall study findings and caveats: In liver allografts, T cell receptor repertoires reportedly differed from the repertoires found in peripheral blood.

TCRdb re-called the reads with MiXCR, one entry per CDR3 protein. Of just over 6,500 distinct CDR3 sequences in the sample, 15% to 20% were seen once. The chain employs TRBV20-1 and TRBJ1-2; D may be TRBD1 (5 bases). The source of this sequence is a human patient who had a liver transplant. Some T cells may have originated in the graft donor. The CDR3 DNA is TGCAGTGCTAGAGTCGGGGCGACCGAAGCGTACAGTGGCTACACCTTC. Protein sequence: CSARVGATEAYSGYTF.